What follows are 27 T cell receptor beta chains derived from one specimen sequenced in a study of blood T cell repertoires in COVID-19. TCRdb keeps only in-frame clones here, not all; method: immunoSEQ multiplex PCR. The sample consists of approximately 340,000 clones, roughly 87% of them appearing once. Sequenced material: peripheral blood. The receptors shown here come from a young man with COVID-19, enrolled during active disease.

The V call is TRBV5-1, the J call TRBJ2-7; TRBD1 is a possible D gene (5 bases). Between the trimmed V and J ends, which lost 0 bases and 5 bases, there was a span of 9 bases. CDR1 and CDR2 (germline): SGHRS, YFSETQ. CDR3 length: 13 residues. CDR3 DNA: TGCGCCAGCAGCTTGGGTCAGGGCCACGAGCAGTACTTC. This sequence encodes CASSLGQGHEQYF. The whole variable domain, filled in from reference TRBV5-1 and TRBJ2-7, reads KAGVTQTPRYLIKTRGQQVTLSCSPISGHRSVSWYQQTPGQGLQFLFEYFSETQRNKGNFPGRFSGRQFSNSRSEMNVSTLELGDSALYLCASSLGQGHEQYFGPGTRLTVT.

The V call is TRBV7-9, the J call TRBJ1-2, with D uncertain. This CDR3 region has 13 residues. Trimming removed 5 bases at V and 6 bases at J, with 13 bases between. Looked up from germline, CDR1 is SEHNR and CDR2 is FQNEAQ (reference sequence). This chain's CDR3 is CASSPMARHGYTF. In DNA, the CDR3 is TGTGCCAGCAGCCCGATGGCGAGGCATGGCTACACCTTC.

This chain joins TRBV30 and TRBJ2-1; D possibly corresponds to TRBD1 (5 bases). The CDR3 has 14 residues. The ends were cut back, 3 bases at V and 7 bases at J, with 16 bases in the middle. The germline V gene encodes CDR1 GTSNPN and CDR2 SVGIG (reference sequence). CDR3 protein: CAWRSGQLRNEQFF. DNA of the CDR3: TGTGCCTGGAGGTCTGGACAATTAAGGAATGAGCAGTTCTTC.

This chain connects TRBV11-1 to TRBJ2-3; 9 bases map to TRBD1. Looked up from germline, CDR1 is SGHAT and CDR2 is FQDESV (reference sequence). The CDR3 totals 15 residues. J gave up 5 bases and V 5 bases, and 8 bases lay outside the gene matches. The CDR3 coding sequence is TGTGCCAGCAGCGCCCGGGACAGGGTGTTAGATACGCAGTATTTT. Protein sequence: CASSARDRVLDTQYF.

Points on this clone: Other DNA sequences in this specimen translate into the identical CDR3. V is TRBV7-2 and J is TRBJ1-1, with D perhaps matching TRBD1 (5 bases). The CDR3 is 14 amino acids. Trimming shortened V by 1 base and J by 4 bases, and 10 bases separated the two germline ends. Looked up from germline, CDR1 is SGHTA and CDR2 is FQGNSA. The chain's CDR3 is CASSLDPGGTEAFF. CDR3 sequence (DNA): TGTGCCAGCAGCTTAGATCCGGGGGGCACTGAAGCTTTCTTT.

This clone was seen a single time. The CDR3 spells CASSRSSGANVLTF. CDR3 in DNA: TGTGCCAGCAGTCGGTCCTCTGGGGCCAACGTCCTGACTTTC. The rearrangement links TRBV2 to TRBJ2-6; D gene uncertain. This CDR3 comprises 14 residues. Trimming shortened V by 5 bases and J by 0 bases, and 5 bases separated the two germline ends. CDR1 is SNHLY, CDR2 FYNNEI, per germline. The full variable domain, rest sourced from reference TRBV2 and TRBJ2-6, is EPEVTQTPSHQVTQMGQEVILRCVPISNHLYFYWYRQILGQKVEFLVSFYNNEISEKSEIFDDQFSVERPDGSNFTLKIRSTKLEDSAMYFCASSRSSGANVLTFGAGSRLTVL.

Worth noting for this clone: Within the sample, other DNA sequences also encode this same CDR3. The V call is TRBV10-3, the J call TRBJ1-5, with 7 bases matching TRBD1. V gave up 5 bases and J gave up 1 base; unmatched junction bases: 2. Germline V gene data show CDR1 as ENHRY and CDR2 as SYGVKD. This CDR3 spans 14 amino acids. The CDR3 DNA reads as TGTGCCATCAGTCAGGGACAGAGCAATCAGCCCCAGCATTTT. Translation gives CAISQGQSNQPQHF.

This chain connects TRBV9 to TRBJ2-2, with D hard to call. Trimming removed 4 bases at V and 4 bases at J, with 14 bases between. CDR3 size: 15 residues. Germline loops: CDR1 SGDLS, CDR2 YYNGEE. The CDR3 sequence is CASSSHWATTGELFF. In nucleotides, the CDR3 is TGTGCCAGCAGCTCCCATTGGGCCACCACCGGGGAGCTGTTTTTT.

The gene calls are TRBV19 and TRBJ2-1; TRBD2 matches 11 bases. With 4 bases clipped from V and 4 bases from J, the junction kept 9 bases outside the gene matches. Germline V CDR1 and CDR2: LNHDA, SQIVND (reference sequence). CDR3 length: 17 residues. CDR3 in DNA: TGTGCCAGTAGTACCGAACGTAGCGGGAGGGAATACAATGAGCAGTTCTTC. Translated: CASSTERSGREYNEQFF.

The chain has TRBV6-1 and TRBJ1-2; 9 bases agree with TRBD1. V trimming: 3 bases; J trimming: 5 bases; junction bases outside the gene matches: 4. CDR3 length: 14 residues. CDR1 is MNHNS and CDR2 is SASEGT in the germline V gene. CDR3 coding DNA: TGTGCCAGCAGTGACCGGGACAGGGTATATGGCTACACCTTC. This encodes CASSDRDRVYGYTF.

V gene TRBV5-1 combines with J gene TRBJ2-3; D gene uncertain. The CDR3 contains 14 residues. Trimming took 1 base from V and 4 from J, leaving 10 bases between them. Germline V lookup: CDR1 SGHRS, CDR2 YFSETQ. CDR3 loop: CASSLSQVADTQYF. CDR3 sequence (DNA): TGCGCCAGCAGCTTGAGTCAGGTGGCAGATACGCAGTATTTT.

The chain couples TRBV27 to TRBJ1-2; 7 nucleotides align to TRBD1. The germline gives CDR1 MNHEY, CDR2 SMNVEV (reference sequence). The CDR3 sequence is 15 residues long. Unmatched junction bases numbered 9, after V lost 8 bases and J lost 0 bases. CDR3: CASRPTGRSNYGYTF. The CDR3 region has the DNA TGTGCCAGCCGCCCGACAGGGCGGTCTAACTATGGCTACACCTTC.

The gene calls are TRBV4-3 and TRBJ2-3; perhaps TRBD2 as D (5 bases). Germline loops: CDR1 LGHNA, CDR2 YSLEER. The CDR3 is 15 amino acids. With 3 bases removed from V and 4 bases from J, the gap between germline ends came to 14 bases. DNA for the CDR3: TGCGCCAGCAGCCATCGCGCTAGCCCCGCAGATACGCAGTATTTT. Its protein is CASSHRASPADTQYF.

The chain links TRBV19 to TRBJ2-7; D is ambiguous. The CDR3 sequence is 14 residues long. V lost 7 bases and J lost 0, with 13 bases in between. Germline CDR1 is LNHDA and CDR2 is SQIVND (reference sequence). Here the CDR3 DNA reads TGTGCCAGTACTGCCCAGTTTCCCTCCTACGAGCAGTACTTC. Residues: CASTAQFPSYEQYF.

This sequence joins TRBV10-1 and TRBJ1-1; weak D call: TRBD1 (6 bases). The CDR3 has 15 residues. V was shortened by 5 bases and J by 0 bases, with 13 bases between the two germline ends. Germline V gene data show CDR1 as WNHNN and CDR2 as SYGVQD (reference sequence). CDR3 protein: CASSPTRGLNTEAFF. The DNA of the CDR3 is TGCGCCAGCAGTCCAACCAGGGGCCTGAACACTGAAGCTTTCTTT.

The chain employs TRBV4-1 and TRBJ1-3; 7 bases are a match to TRBD1. This CDR3 has 15 amino acids. CDR1 is MGHRA, CDR2 YSYEKL, per germline. J gave up 0 bases and V 9 bases, and 8 bases lay outside the gene matches. As DNA, the CDR3 is TGCGCCAGTGCTCCGGGGACAGACTCTGGAAACACCATATATTTT. Protein: CASAPGTDSGNTIYF.

The genes are TRBV19 and TRBJ1-2; 8 bases are shared with TRBD1. Per the germline V gene, CDR1 is LNHDA and CDR2 is SQIVND (reference sequence). J was trimmed by 5 bases and V by 7 bases; bases with no gene match: 15. The CDR3 length is 16 residues. The CDR3 here is CASTPPGVDRAYGYTF. DNA of the CDR3: TGTGCCAGTACTCCCCCGGGGGTGGACAGGGCATATGGCTACACCTTC. The full variable domain, in which reference TRBV19 and TRBJ1-2 provide the parts outside the CDR3, is DGGITQSPKYLFRKEGQNVTLSCEQNLNHDAMYWYRQDPGQGLRLIYYSQIVNDFQKGDIAEGYSVSREKKESFPLTVTSAQKNPTAFYLCASTPPGVDRAYGYTFGSGTRLTVV.

This clone has a single count. This chain joins TRBV5-4 and TRBJ2-1; D uncertain. CDR3 size: 12 residues. Between the trimmed V and J ends, which lost 4 bases and 6 bases, there was a span of 8 bases. Germline V gene sequence: CDR1 SGHNT, CDR2 YYREEE (reference sequence). The CDR3 DNA reads as TGTGCCAGCAGCATCCCTCGCAATGAGCAGTTCTTC. It specifies CASSIPRNEQFF.

This chain connects TRBV5-1 to TRBJ2-2, with 8 bases fitting TRBD1. CDR1 and CDR2 from the germline V gene are SGHRS and YFSETQ. The CDR3 totals 15 residues. The V gene end was trimmed by 1 base and the J gene end by 6 bases; junction bases not matched to a gene: 5. Written as DNA, the CDR3 is TGCGCCAGCAGCTTGAGCCTGACAGGGGCCGGGGAGCTGTTTTTT. It encodes CASSLSLTGAGELFF.

The chain joins TRBV6-5 to TRBJ2-3; 11 positions match TRBD1. The germline V gene has CDR1 MNHEY and CDR2 SVGAGI. This CDR3 has 15 amino acids. The J segment lost 4 bases and the V segment lost 4 bases, leaving 4 bases of the junction unmatched. CDR3 in amino acids: CASSWTGGQADTQYF. For the CDR3, the DNA is TGTGCCAGCAGTTGGACAGGGGGCCAGGCAGATACGCAGTATTTT.

V and J are TRBV6-5 and TRBJ2-7, with a tentative D call TRBD2 (7 bases). Germline assignment: CDR1 MNHEY and CDR2 SVGAGI. Trimming removed 6 bases at V and 2 bases at J, with 14 bases between. The CDR3 loop spans 14 amino acids. The CDR3 nucleotides read TGTGCCAGCAGACGGGGGGCGGGAGCCTACGAGCAGTACTTC. Translating gives CASRRGAGAYEQYF.

V gene TRBV7-2 combines with J gene TRBJ2-7, with 10 bases that match TRBD2. The CDR3 totals 16 residues. Germline V gene data show CDR1 as SGHTA and CDR2 as FQGNSA. Trimming removed 5 bases from V and 4 bases from J; junction bases left unmatched: 11. This CDR3 reads CASSEELAGRPYEQYF. CDR3 coding DNA: TGTGCCAGCAGCGAAGAACTAGCGGGGCGGCCTTACGAGCAGTACTTC.

The V call is TRBV19, the J call TRBJ2-1; TRBD1 matches at 9 bases. CDR3 size: 15 residues. The trim removed 3 bases at V and 7 bases at J, leaving 7 bases unmatched. Germline lookup yields CDR1 LNHDA and CDR2 SQIVND (reference sequence). The DNA of the CDR3 is TGTGCCAGTAGTATGGGGGACAGGGCGAGGAATGAGCAGTTCTTC. As protein: CASSMGDRARNEQFF.

The chain joins TRBV7-9 to TRBJ2-3, with D possibly TRBD2 on 5 matching bases. The V end lost 3 bases, the J end lost 6 bases, and 10 bases lay between the germline ends. Germline CDR1 is SEHNR and CDR2 is FQNEAQ (reference sequence). The CDR3 loop spans 13 amino acids. CDR3 sequence (DNA): TGTGCCAGCAGCTTTCGGGGTGGGGATACGCAGTATTTT. Its protein product is CASSFRGGDTQYF.

This chain joins TRBV11-1 and TRBJ2-7; 7 bases match TRBD1. V gave up 4 bases and J gave up 3 bases; unmatched junction bases: 0. The V gene's germline CDR1 is SGHAT and CDR2 FQDESV (reference sequence). The CDR3 covers 12 residues. The CDR3 DNA reads TGTGCCAGCAGCTCAGGGGGCTACGAGCAGTACTTC. Its protein product is CASSSGGYEQYF.

There are a few counts of this clone. This chain links TRBV2 with TRBJ1-5, with D tentatively TRBD1 (6 bases). The germline gives CDR1 SNHLY, CDR2 FYNNEI. The germline V and J ends were trimmed by 4 bases and 6 bases, with 10 bases remaining between them. CDR3 length: 13 residues. The CDR3 spells CASSGQEIQPQHF. The CDR3 nucleotides read TGTGCCAGCAGTGGACAGGAAATTCAGCCCCAGCATTTT.

The chain employs TRBV19 and TRBJ2-2, with 13 positions matching TRBD2. The V gene's germline CDR1 is LNHDA and CDR2 SQIVND (reference sequence). The CDR3 length is 21 residues. The ends lost 1 base at V and 4 bases at J; junction bases unmatched: 15. This CDR3 is CASSIVGTSGTISVATGELFF. The CDR3 region has the DNA TGTGCCAGTAGTATAGTTGGGACTAGCGGGACTATCTCGGTGGCCACCGGGGAGCTGTTTTTT.